This T cell receptor beta chain was recovered during a study of blood T cells in healthy people across ages. Broader study findings: Older age coincided with a roughly linear decline in TCR beta diversity per million T cells. The study found more naive CD4+ cells and higher diversity in long-lived than aged donors.

In this sample, this clonotype turned up once. The antigen is unknown. The use of a sample-barcoded 5' primer and a J-beta primer mix characterized a second PCR of roughly 6 to 12 cycles. TCRdb analysed the 5' RACE reads with MiXCR anew, one entry per CDR3 protein. The sample lists about 1.5 million distinct CDR3 sequences, about 42% seen once, with just over 4% in the top ten. Collection of 9 to 10 milliliters of peripheral blood was performed for each donor. Isolation of PBMCs gave at least 6 million cells per sample. Germline-derived CDR1 and CDR2 are SGHTA and FQGNSA. The CDR3 contains 18 residues. V gave up 5 bases and J gave up 3 bases; unmatched junction bases: 12.

The TCR sequence derives from a woman aged 18-35 years in good health. Material for sequencing was blood. The chain has TRBV7-2 and TRBJ2-2; 10 bases map to TRBD2. The chain's CDR3 is CASSHKRGGGLYTGELFF. CDR3 nucleotides: TGTGCCAGCAGCCACAAGCGGGGGGGGGGACTGTACACCGGGGAGCTGTTTTTT.